This paragraph covers one T cell receptor (beta chain) sequence. Per the germline V gene, CDR1 is MNHNS and CDR2 is SASEGT. The CDR3 contains 15 residues. V shed 2 bases and J shed 5 bases, with 13 bases lying between them. The data originate from a study of blood T cell repertoires in COVID-19. Generated by immunoSEQ multiplex PCR, the TCRdb table keeps only in-frame clones and is missing some. This sample has 120,000 to 150,000 clones, with more than 65% found just once. The receptor comes from a man between 60 and 70 years old with acute or convalescent COVID-19. Sequences were obtained from peripheral blood. This chain connects TRBV6-1 to TRBJ2-1; tentatively, D is TRBD1 (5 bases). Here the CDR3 reads CASSEFLPGNNEQFF. The CDR3 bases are TGTGCCAGCAGTGAATTTCTCCCAGGGAACAATGAGCAGTTCTTC.